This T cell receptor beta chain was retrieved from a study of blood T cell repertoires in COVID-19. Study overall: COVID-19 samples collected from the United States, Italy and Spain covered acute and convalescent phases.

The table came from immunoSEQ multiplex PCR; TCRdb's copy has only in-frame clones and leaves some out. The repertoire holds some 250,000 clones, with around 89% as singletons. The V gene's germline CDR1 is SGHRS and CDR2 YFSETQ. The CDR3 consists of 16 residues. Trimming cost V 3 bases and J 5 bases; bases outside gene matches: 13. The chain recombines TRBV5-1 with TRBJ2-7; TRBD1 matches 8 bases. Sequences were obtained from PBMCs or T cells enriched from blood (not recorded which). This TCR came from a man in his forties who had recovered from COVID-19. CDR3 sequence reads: CASSSGTGGTFNEQYF. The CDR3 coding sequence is TGCGCCAGCAGCTCCGGTACAGGGGGTACTTTCAACGAGCAGTACTTC.